In this sample, the clone carrying this T cell receptor beta chain turned up many times. Its matching antigen is unknown. The data stem from a study of early T cells in non-severe SARS-CoV-2 infection. Overall study: Sequencing input comprised bulk RNA from unsorted whole blood; chain pairing was not available.

This CDR3 is 16 amino acids long. Study observations and caveats: VDJdb-based annotation leaned toward anti-spike CD8 responses and missed private and CD4 specificities.

Each CDR3 protein gets one entry after TCRdb re-called the 5' RACE reads with MiXCR. Found here are about 48,000 distinct CDR3 sequences, around 6.5% of them singletons; the top ten hold approximately 6.9%. This chain connects TRBV21-1 to TRBJ1-2; the table assigns TRBD1, which was not confirmed against the DNA. TRBV21-1 is annotated as a pseudogene. The TCR comes from an adult who was a healthcare worker with PCR-confirmed SARS-CoV-2 infection or an uninfected control (not recorded which). Sequenced here: whole blood, sampled at baseline. The CDR3 here is CASSKEMGQEAYGYTF. The CDR3 DNA reads TGTGCCAGCAGCAAAGAGATGGGACAGGAGGCCTATGGCTACACCTTC.